A selection of T cell receptor beta chains follows, all from one sample in a study of cytomegalovirus exposure and HLA in healthy donors. Using immunoSEQ multiplex PCR, the repertoire was profiled, and TCRdb retains in-frame clones only, with some absent. The sample holds around 140,000 clones, approximately 77% seen once. Material: PBMCs. The receptor set was obtained from a woman aged 40-49 years in good health and CMV-seronegative. Each CDR3 is given with its conserved first and last residue. D genes are given only for firm matches. Only some rows state a clone size, as once, few, many or a class for expanded clones.

v_call: TRBV6-5
d_call: NA
clone_size: once
j_call: TRBJ1-1
cdr3_aa: CASSPLAGVNTEAFF
cdr3_nt: TGTGCCAGCAGTCCCTTGGCCGGGGTGAACACTGAAGCTTTCTTT

v_call: TRBV6-4
d_call: NA
clone_size: NA
j_call: TRBJ2-1
cdr3_aa: CASSDSESYNEQFF
cdr3_nt: TGTGCCAGCAGTGACTCGGAGAGCTACAATGAGCAGTTCTTC

v_call: TRBV2
d_call: TRBD1
clone_size: NA
j_call: TRBJ1-2
cdr3_aa: CASSETPGGVGGYTF
cdr3_nt: TGTGCCAGCAGTGAAACCCCAGGGGGCGTAGGTGGCTACACCTTC

v_call: TRBV6-5
d_call: NA
clone_size: NA
j_call: TRBJ2-5
cdr3_aa: CASSYGGYQETQYF
cdr3_nt: TGTGCCAGCAGTTACGGCGGCTACCAAGAGACCCAGTACTTC

v_call: TRBV19
d_call: NA
clone_size: NA
j_call: TRBJ1-3
cdr3_aa: CASSVDRRFSGNTIYF
cdr3_nt: TGTGCCAGTAGTGTAGACAGGCGATTCTCTGGAAACACCATATATTTT

v_call: TRBV28
d_call: TRBD1
clone_size: NA
j_call: TRBJ1-3
cdr3_aa: CASSLPTGLARDTIYF
cdr3_nt: TGTGCCAGCAGTTTACCGACAGGGTTGGCTCGAGACACCATATATTTT

v_call: TRBV5-4
d_call: TRBD1
clone_size: few
j_call: TRBJ2-3
cdr3_aa: CASSRGQGADTQYF
cdr3_nt: TGTGCCAGCAGCCGCGGCCAGGGGGCAGATACGCAGTATTTT

v_call: TRBV7-9
d_call: TRBD1
clone_size: NA
j_call: TRBJ2-7
cdr3_aa: CASRKQGEWYEQYF
cdr3_nt: TGTGCCAGCAGAAAACAGGGGGAATGGTACGAGCAGTACTTC

v_call: TRBV6-1
d_call: TRBD1
clone_size: NA
j_call: TRBJ2-5
cdr3_aa: CASRPFGTGGETQYF
cdr3_nt: TGTGCCAGCAGACCGTTCGGGACAGGCGGGGAGACCCAGTACTTC

v_call: TRBV5-1
d_call: NA
clone_size: NA
j_call: TRBJ2-1
cdr3_aa: CASSLVGGKGEQFF
cdr3_nt: TGCGCCAGCAGCTTGGTAGGGGGTAAGGGTGAGCAGTTCTTC

v_call: TRBV27
d_call: NA
clone_size: NA
j_call: TRBJ2-7
cdr3_aa: CASSSARGETLYEQYF
cdr3_nt: TGTGCCAGCAGTTCCGCCAGGGGGGAAACACTCTACGAGCAGTACTTC

v_call: TRBV7-2
d_call: TRBD2
clone_size: few
j_call: TRBJ2-3
cdr3_aa: CASSRTSGGPDTQYF
cdr3_nt: TGTGCCAGCAGCCGGACTAGCGGGGGACCGGATACGCAGTATTTT

v_call: TRBV29-1
d_call: NA
clone_size: NA
j_call: TRBJ2-2
cdr3_aa: CSVERQTGELFF
cdr3_nt: TGCAGCGTTGAGAGACAGACCGGGGAGCTGTTTTTT

v_call: TRBV18
d_call: NA
clone_size: NA
j_call: TRBJ1-5
cdr3_aa: CASSPPNGRDQPQHF
cdr3_nt: TGTGCCAGCTCACCACCGAACGGGAGGGATCAGCCCCAGCATTTT

v_call: TRBV7-9
d_call: NA
clone_size: NA
j_call: TRBJ1-5
cdr3_aa: CASSPDSFNQPQHF
cdr3_nt: TGTGCCAGCAGCCCCGACAGCTTCAATCAGCCCCAGCATTTT

v_call: TRBV7-2
d_call: NA
clone_size: NA
j_call: TRBJ2-5
cdr3_aa: CASSQVRGPGETQYF
cdr3_nt: TGTGCCAGCAGCCAAGTGCGGGGGCCGGGGGAGACCCAGTACTTC

v_call: TRBV5-6
d_call: TRBD1
clone_size: NA
j_call: TRBJ1-4
cdr3_aa: CASSLGDWDRDEKLFF
cdr3_nt: TGTGCCAGCAGCTTGGGGGATTGGGACAGGGATGAAAAACTGTTTTTT

v_call: TRBV25-1
d_call: NA
clone_size: once
j_call: TRBJ2-1
cdr3_aa: CASSELAPEQFF
cdr3_nt: TGTGCCAGCAGTGAATTAGCTCCTGAGCAGTTCTTC

v_call: TRBV4-2
d_call: NA
clone_size: NA
j_call: TRBJ2-7
cdr3_aa: CASSQASIVLSGGEISYEQYF
cdr3_nt: TGTGCCAGCAGCCAAGCCAGTATCGTTCTTAGCGGAGGAGAGATCTCCTACGAGCAGTACTTC

v_call: TRBV27
d_call: TRBD1
clone_size: NA
j_call: TRBJ1-1
cdr3_aa: CASSRQGASTEAFF
cdr3_nt: TGTGCCAGCAGTCGACAGGGGGCGAGCACTGAAGCTTTCTTT

v_call: TRBV7-9
d_call: NA
clone_size: NA
j_call: TRBJ1-4
cdr3_aa: CASSLGLDTEKLFF
cdr3_nt: TGTGCCAGCAGCTTAGGTCTAGATACCGAAAAACTGTTTTTT

v_call: TRBV7-8
d_call: NA
clone_size: once
j_call: TRBJ2-2
cdr3_aa: CASSSSRESNTGELFF
cdr3_nt: TGTGCCAGCAGCTCTAGCCGGGAGTCGAACACCGGGGAGCTGTTTTTT

v_call: TRBV4-3
d_call: TRBD2
clone_size: once
j_call: TRBJ2-4
cdr3_aa: CASSQVGGGSENIQYF
cdr3_nt: TGCGCCAGCAGCCAAGTCGGCGGGGGGTCGGAAAACATTCAGTACTTC

v_call: TRBV4-2
d_call: TRBD1
clone_size: NA
j_call: TRBJ1-1
cdr3_aa: CASSGTGGAGYTEAFF
cdr3_nt: TGTGCCAGCAGCGGGACAGGGGGCGCAGGGTACACTGAAGCTTTCTTT

v_call: TRBV6-6
d_call: TRBD1
clone_size: NA
j_call: TRBJ1-1
cdr3_aa: CASSYSSGTGAFF
cdr3_nt: TGTGCCAGCAGTTACTCCTCCGGGACAGGAGCTTTCTTT

v_call: TRBV5-4
d_call: NA
clone_size: few
j_call: TRBJ1-1
cdr3_aa: CASSLDWLGSTEAFF
cdr3_nt: TGTGCCAGCAGCTTGGATTGGTTGGGGAGCACTGAAGCTTTCTTT

v_call: TRBV10-3
d_call: NA
clone_size: once
j_call: TRBJ2-5
cdr3_aa: CAISEGGETQYF
cdr3_nt: TGTGCCATCTCTGAGGGAGGAGAGACCCAGTACTTC

v_call: TRBV29-1
d_call: NA
clone_size: NA
j_call: TRBJ2-1
cdr3_aa: CSVAVNEQFF
cdr3_nt: TGCAGCGTTGCAGTCAATGAGCAGTTCTTC

v_call: TRBV27
d_call: TRBD2
clone_size: NA
j_call: TRBJ2-7
cdr3_aa: CAAGGTTLVHEQYF
cdr3_nt: TGTGCCGCTGGAGGGACTACCCTCGTCCACGAGCAGTACTTC

v_call: TRBV28
d_call: TRBD1
clone_size: NA
j_call: TRBJ2-2
cdr3_aa: CASRTTGQNTGELFF
cdr3_nt: TGTGCCAGCAGGACGACAGGGCAGAACACCGGGGAGCTGTTTTTT

v_call: TRBV5-6
d_call: NA
clone_size: NA
j_call: TRBJ2-6
cdr3_aa: CATARSGANVLTF
cdr3_nt: TGTGCCACCGCGCGGTCTGGGGCCAACGTCCTGACTTTC

v_call: TRBV6-1
d_call: TRBD2
clone_size: NA
j_call: TRBJ2-1
cdr3_aa: CASSETPSGGGNEQFF
cdr3_nt: TGTGCCAGCAGTGAAACCCCTAGCGGGGGGGGCAATGAGCAGTTCTTC

v_call: TRBV11-2
d_call: NA
clone_size: NA
j_call: TRBJ1-1
cdr3_aa: CASSFDWTEAFF
cdr3_nt: TGTGCCAGCAGTTTCGACTGGACTGAAGCTTTCTTT

v_call: TRBV6-5
d_call: TRBD1
clone_size: NA
j_call: TRBJ2-7
cdr3_aa: CASSTRTGSLYEQYF
cdr3_nt: TGTGCCAGCAGTACCCGGACAGGGAGCCTGTACGAGCAGTACTTC

v_call: TRBV4-3
d_call: NA
clone_size: few
j_call: TRBJ2-2
cdr3_aa: CASSHVPRGELFF
cdr3_nt: TGCGCCAGCAGCCATGTACCTAGGGGGGAGCTGTTTTTT

v_call: TRBV14
d_call: NA
clone_size: NA
j_call: TRBJ2-3
cdr3_aa: CASSQRPTPTDTQYF
cdr3_nt: TGTGCCAGCAGCCAACGTCCAACTCCAACAGATACGCAGTATTTT

v_call: TRBV30
d_call: TRBD1
clone_size: NA
j_call: TRBJ1-1
cdr3_aa: CAWMTRGRISSTEAFF
cdr3_nt: TGTGCCTGGATGACCAGGGGGCGAATTAGTAGCACTGAAGCTTTCTTT

v_call: TRBV6-6
d_call: NA
clone_size: NA
j_call: TRBJ1-6
cdr3_aa: CASRDLGGNSPLHF
cdr3_nt: TGTGCCAGCAGAGACCTTGGAGGGAATTCACCCCTCCACTTT

v_call: TRBV19
d_call: TRBD2
clone_size: NA
j_call: TRBJ2-4
cdr3_aa: CASSINRSGGGAYSIQYF
cdr3_nt: TGTGCCAGTAGTATTAACCGATCTGGCGGGGGGGCGTATAGCATTCAGTACTTC

v_call: TRBV25-1
d_call: NA
clone_size: NA
j_call: TRBJ1-2
cdr3_aa: CASRGVGGYTF
cdr3_nt: TGTGCCAGCAGGGGAGTCGGGGGCTACACCTTC

v_call: TRBV2
d_call: TRBD1
clone_size: NA
j_call: TRBJ2-1
cdr3_aa: CASRPGTERGYNEQFF
cdr3_nt: TGTGCCAGCAGGCCCGGGACAGAGCGCGGCTACAATGAGCAGTTCTTC

v_call: TRBV6-6
d_call: TRBD1
clone_size: NA
j_call: TRBJ1-2
cdr3_aa: CASRPGQGMVGYTF
cdr3_nt: TGTGCCAGCAGGCCCGGACAGGGGATGGTTGGCTACACCTTC

v_call: TRBV6-1
d_call: NA
clone_size: NA
j_call: TRBJ2-5
cdr3_aa: CASRRDGGQETQYF
cdr3_nt: TGTGCCAGCAGACGGGACGGGGGCCAAGAGACCCAGTACTTC

v_call: TRBV19
d_call: TRBD1
clone_size: NA
j_call: TRBJ1-1
cdr3_aa: CASILDRGQSEAFF
cdr3_nt: TGTGCCAGTATTCTGGACAGGGGGCAGAGTGAAGCTTTCTTT

v_call: TRBV5-1
d_call: TRBD1
clone_size: few
j_call: TRBJ1-2
cdr3_aa: CASSSDGQGAMSYTF
cdr3_nt: TGCGCCAGCAGCTCCGACGGACAGGGGGCGATGAGCTACACCTTC

v_call: TRBV5-1
d_call: NA
clone_size: few
j_call: TRBJ2-7
cdr3_aa: CASSLGLEPGLSYEQYF
cdr3_nt: TGCGCCAGCAGCTTAGGTCTGGAACCGGGACTCTCCTACGAGCAGTACTTC